A selection of T cell receptor beta chains follows, all from one sample in a study of radiotherapy plus CTLA-4 blockade in lung cancer. Produced via immunoSEQ multiplex PCR; TCRdb's table is partial and in-frame only. The table lists around 90,000 clones, around 83% of them singletons. The sequenced sample was peripheral blood, obtained from a patient treated with radiotherapy plus ipilimumab. These receptors were collected from a human donor with non-small cell lung cancer that progressed on radiotherapy plus ipilimumab. CDR3s include the opening cysteine and the closing phenylalanine or tryptophan. The order of the fields is V gene, CDR3 protein.

v_call: TRBV29-1; cdr3_aa: CSVVESGIPYEQYF
v_call: TRBV19; cdr3_aa: CASSPGGGYGYTF
v_call: TRBV9; cdr3_aa: CASSVGGVYSGNTIYF
v_call: TRBV18; cdr3_aa: CASSPLGPDTEAFF
v_call: TRBV7-2; cdr3_aa: CASSSGTAQGNTIYF
v_call: TRBV9; cdr3_aa: CASSVVPQAEQYF
v_call: TRBV7-9; cdr3_aa: CASTPSGGAGTGELFF
v_call: TRBV5-1; cdr3_aa: CASSLSGSGNTIYF
v_call: TRBV4-3; cdr3_aa: CASSSQGGTYEQYF
v_call: TRBV4-2; cdr3_aa: CASSPRAEDTQYF
v_call: TRBV29-1; cdr3_aa: CSASGTGNYGYTF
v_call: TRBV29-1; cdr3_aa: CSVTGGALSDTQYF
v_call: TRBV15; cdr3_aa: CATSTQTGQTYEQYF
v_call: TRBV6-1; cdr3_aa: CASSTGQGAHEQFF
v_call: TRBV7-8; cdr3_aa: CASSLVRGGNSPLHF
v_call: TRBV11-3; cdr3_aa: CASSATGRPNTEAFF
v_call: TRBV14; cdr3_aa: CASSQEGQLWETQYF
v_call: TRBV11-2; cdr3_aa: CASSYRASGTGELFF
v_call: TRBV9; cdr3_aa: CASSLSGNLHNEQFF
v_call: TRBV27; cdr3_aa: CASSIGYEQYF
v_call: TRBV5-1; cdr3_aa: CASSLGTDSYEQYF
v_call: TRBV5-1; cdr3_aa: CASNLGGLAGQETQYF
v_call: TRBV7-9; cdr3_aa: CASSQDRSYEQYF
v_call: TRBV2; cdr3_aa: CASRRGSHNEQFF
v_call: TRBV4-1; cdr3_aa: CASSQSVGGGLSYEQYF
v_call: TRBV6-1; cdr3_aa: CASSEVLVEQYF
v_call: TRBV4-2; cdr3_aa: CASSQDRSVNTDTQYF
v_call: TRBV30; cdr3_aa: CAWRPQSSYNSPLHF
v_call: TRBV7-2; cdr3_aa: CASSLIDVRTDTQYF
v_call: TRBV4-3; cdr3_aa: CASSQDSTSGRGQYF
v_call: TRBV19; cdr3_aa: CASSKQGGMNTEAFF
v_call: TRBV25-1; cdr3_aa: CASSENSNEKLFF
v_call: TRBV29-1; cdr3_aa: CSVGEETQYF
v_call: TRBV6-5; cdr3_aa: CASNQGSGSYEQYF
v_call: TRBV19; cdr3_aa: CASSIPFLGQGEFF
v_call: TRBV28; cdr3_aa: CASSWTSGHRLNEQFF
v_call: TRBV2; cdr3_aa: CASIGTGGDYEQYF
v_call: TRBV27; cdr3_aa: CASSLGLASYEQYF
v_call: TRBV10-2; cdr3_aa: CASSARGPMFF
v_call: TRBV6-5; cdr3_aa: CASSYTSGTDYNEQFF
v_call: TRBV6-6; cdr3_aa: CASSRSGVHTEAFF
v_call: TRBV7-9; cdr3_aa: CASSSLRVSGNTIYF
v_call: TRBV7-7; cdr3_aa: CASSLVRGLQLF
v_call: TRBV7-2; cdr3_aa: CASSSRERATTQYF
v_call: TRBV19; cdr3_aa: CASGVVGFEQFF
v_call: TRBV10-3; cdr3_aa: CAISDRDRGLYNEQFF
v_call: TRBV7-9; cdr3_aa: CASSGPGTVKAFF
v_call: TRBV10-3; cdr3_aa: CAISEGTGLTDTQYF
v_call: TRBV7-3; cdr3_aa: CASSLSPSGYNEQFF
v_call: TRBV9; cdr3_aa: CASSAPSGGSSYEQYF
v_call: TRBV21-1; cdr3_aa: CASSKAGRGEQYF
v_call: TRBV4-2; cdr3_aa: CASSQDSGDRGGYTF
v_call: TRBV18; cdr3_aa: CASSPRAEGDGYTF
v_call: TRBV11-3; cdr3_aa: CASSLDGLAGETQYF
v_call: TRBV20-1; cdr3_aa: CSGAPFNEQFF
v_call: TRBV9; cdr3_aa: CASSVDEGHFYEAFF
v_call: TRBV4-3; cdr3_aa: CASSQVPGSSYEQYF